This T cell receptor (beta chain) was recorded in a study of blood T cells in healthy people across ages. Study outcomes and limitations: Naive CD4+ cells and diversity were both higher in long-lived donors than in aged donors.

Germline assignment: CDR1 MGHRA and CDR2 YSYEKL. The CDR3 runs to 14 residues. V lost 3 bases to trimming and J lost 4 bases, with 12 bases between them. Together with a sample-barcoded 5' primer, a J-beta primer mix was included in a second PCR lasting about 7 to 12 cycles. TCRdb redid the calling of the 5' RACE reads with MiXCR, one entry per CDR3 protein. The data show fewer than 1,000,000 distinct CDR3 sequences, under 45% seen once. This clonotype appeared a few times. The target antigen is unknown. The TCR originated in a man between 60 and 75 years old in good health. Source material: blood. This rearrangement joins TRBV4-1 to TRBJ2-5; D may be TRBD2 (6 bases). The CDR3 protein is CASSHTSPPETQYF. The CDR3 DNA follows: TGCGCCAGCAGCCACACTAGCCCCCCAGAGACCCAGTACTTC.